This entry features one TCR beta chain sequence. Its antigen is undetermined. This record belongs to a study of OX40 agonist ivuxolimab in advanced cancers. Study overall: Ivuxolimab, an antibody acting as an agonist of OX40 (CD134), was used to treat patients.

The CDR3 is 15 residues long. CDR1 is SEHNR, CDR2 FQNEAQ, per germline (reference sequence). The V segment lost 3 bases and the J segment 5 bases; nucleotides outside the gene matches: 7. Whole-study findings and limits: The mean number of expanded clones was higher in CD8+ T cells than in CD4+.

Profiling relied on immunoSEQ multiplex PCR, and the TCRdb table lists in-frame clones only, not all of them. The sample holds nearly 20,000 clones; roughly 90% are singletons and the top ten take roughly 15%. Exclusion of a patient followed from autoimmune disease history or systemic immunosuppression. Sequencing was performed on CD4+ or CD8+ T cells sorted from blood, taken in a trial of the OX40 agonist ivuxolimab. The rearrangement joins TRBV7-9 to TRBJ2-7; TRBD2 aligns across 10 bases. This TCR was sampled from an adult with an advanced solid tumor such as melanoma, head and neck, liver or kidney cancer. The CDR3 sequence is CASSLEPSGSHEQYF. CDR3 coding DNA: TGTGCCAGCAGCTTGGAGCCTAGCGGGAGCCACGAGCAGTACTTC.